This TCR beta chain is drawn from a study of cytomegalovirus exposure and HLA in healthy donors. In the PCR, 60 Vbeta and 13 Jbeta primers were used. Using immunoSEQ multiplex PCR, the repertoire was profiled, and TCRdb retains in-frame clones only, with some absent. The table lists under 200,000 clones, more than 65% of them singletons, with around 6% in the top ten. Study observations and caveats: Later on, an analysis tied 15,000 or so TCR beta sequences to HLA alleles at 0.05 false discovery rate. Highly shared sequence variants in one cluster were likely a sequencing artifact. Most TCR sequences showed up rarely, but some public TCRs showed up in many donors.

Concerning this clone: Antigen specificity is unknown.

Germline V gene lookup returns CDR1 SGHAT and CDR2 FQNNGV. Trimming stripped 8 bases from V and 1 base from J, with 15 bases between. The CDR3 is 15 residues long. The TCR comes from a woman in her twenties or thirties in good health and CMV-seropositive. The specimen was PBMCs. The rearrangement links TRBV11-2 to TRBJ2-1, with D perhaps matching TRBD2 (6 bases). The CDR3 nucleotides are TGTGCCAGCGAGGTGGGGGGACGGTCCTACAATGAGCAGTTCTTC. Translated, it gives CASEVGGRSYNEQFF.